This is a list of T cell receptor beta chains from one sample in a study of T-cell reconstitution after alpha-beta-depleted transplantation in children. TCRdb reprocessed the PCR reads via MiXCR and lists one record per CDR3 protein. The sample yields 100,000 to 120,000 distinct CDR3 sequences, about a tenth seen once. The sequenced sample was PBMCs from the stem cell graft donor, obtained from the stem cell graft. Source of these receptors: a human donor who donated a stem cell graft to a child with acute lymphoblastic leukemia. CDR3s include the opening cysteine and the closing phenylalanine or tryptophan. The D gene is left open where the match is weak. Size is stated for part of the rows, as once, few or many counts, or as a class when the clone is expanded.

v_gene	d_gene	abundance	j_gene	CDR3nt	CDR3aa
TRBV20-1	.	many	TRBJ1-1	TGCAGTGCTAACCCAACAGTGAACACTGAAGCTTTCTTT	CSANPTVNTEAFF
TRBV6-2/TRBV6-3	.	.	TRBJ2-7	TGTGCCAGCAGTTTCAACTACAATAACTACGAGCAGTACTTC	CASSFNYNNYEQYF
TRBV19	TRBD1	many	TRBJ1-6	TGTGCCAGTAATACAGGGGGCGCCTTTTATAATTCACCCCTCCACTTT	CASNTGGAFYNSPLHF
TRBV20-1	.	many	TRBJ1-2	TGCAGTGCTCTGGACAGAAACTATGGCTACACCTTC	CSALDRNYGYTF
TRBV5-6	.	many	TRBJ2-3	TGTGCCAGCGGAGGGCGTGGGGGTTTCACAGATACGCAGTATTTT	CASGGRGGFTDTQYF
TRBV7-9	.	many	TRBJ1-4	TGTGCTTCGGGGACCCATGGGAAGGAAAAACTGTTTTTT	CASGTHGKEKLFF
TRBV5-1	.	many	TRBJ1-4	.	CASSSSTNEKLFF
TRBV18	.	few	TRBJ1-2	TGTGCCAGCTCACCAATCGGGGGCGCTTATGGCTACACCTTC	CASSPIGGAYGYTF
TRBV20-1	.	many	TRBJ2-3	TGCAGTGCTAGAGATAACTGGGGATCAGATACGCAGTATTTT	CSARDNWGSDTQYF
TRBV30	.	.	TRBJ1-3	TGTGCCTGGACTGTAGGTGGAAACACCATATATTTT	CAWTVGGNTIYF
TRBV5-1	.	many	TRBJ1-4	TGCGCCAGCAGCTTGGCCCCGAAAGGGGCTAATGAAAAACTGTTTTTT	CASSLAPKGANEKLFF
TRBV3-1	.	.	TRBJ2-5	TGTGCCACCTCCCAAGTTTGGGCAGCTCAAGAGACCCAGTACTTC	CATSQVWAAQETQYF
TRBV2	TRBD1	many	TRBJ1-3	TGTGCCAGTGGATCGGGACAGGCAAACACCATATATTTT	CASGSGQANTIYF
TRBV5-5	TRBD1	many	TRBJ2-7	TGTGCCAGCAGACAGGGGCCGGAGCAGAGCTCCTACGAGCAGTACTTC	CASRQGPEQSSYEQYF
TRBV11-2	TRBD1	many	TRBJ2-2	TGTGCCAGCAGCTCCACCGGGACAGAGAACACCGGGGAGCTGTTTTTT	CASSSTGTENTGELFF
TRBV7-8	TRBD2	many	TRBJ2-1	TGTGCCAGCAGCTCCAAGACTAGCGGAAGGGTCAGCTCCTACAATGAGCAGTTCTTC	CASSSKTSGRVSSYNEQFF
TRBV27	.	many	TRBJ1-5	TGTGCCAGCAGTTTAGTCGGGGAGCAGCCCCAGCATTTT	CASSLVGEQPQHF
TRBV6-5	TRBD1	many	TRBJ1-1	TGTGCCAGCAAGAGACAGGGTGACGCTTTCTTT	CASKRQGDAFF
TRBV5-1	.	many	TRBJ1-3	TGCGCCAGCAGCTTGGAAGGAGGCAGCTCTGGAAACACCATATATTTT	CASSLEGGSSGNTIYF
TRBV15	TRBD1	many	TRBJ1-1	TGTGCCACCAGCAGAGAAACAGGGGGGTTCACTGAAGCTTTCTTT	CATSRETGGFTEAFF
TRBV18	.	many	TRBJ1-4	TGTGCCAGCTCAACCTACAGGGAGGAGGAGGAAAAACTGTTTTTT	CASSTYREEEEKLFF
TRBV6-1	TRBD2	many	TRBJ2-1	TGTGCCAGCAGCGGACTAGCGGGGGGGCCGTCTTGGGGCAATGAGCAGTTCTTC	CASSGLAGGPSWGNEQFF
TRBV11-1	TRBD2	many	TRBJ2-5	TGTGCCAGCAGCTTACCAATTGGGCTAGCGGGAGAAGATCAAGAGACCCAGTACTTC	CASSLPIGLAGEDQETQYF
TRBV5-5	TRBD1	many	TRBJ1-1	TGTGCCAGCAGCTCTGACAGGGGCCCGAACACTGAAGCTTTCTTT	CASSSDRGPNTEAFF
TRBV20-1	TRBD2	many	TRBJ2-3	TGCAGTGCCGCCATCCGGGGCGGGAGAACAGATACGCAGTATTTT	CSAAIRGGRTDTQYF